Following are 26 T cell receptor beta chains from one sample sequenced in a study of control samples from healthy donors and cancer patients. Profiling relied on immunoSEQ multiplex PCR, and the TCRdb table lists in-frame clones only, not all of them. The sample contains around 190,000 clones, 85% to 95% of which appear only once. The sequenced material came from blood. Every receptor here comes from a man younger than 45 in good health.

The rearrangement joins TRBV12-5 to TRBJ2-7; no clear D. CDR3 size: 16 residues. V was pared by 0 bases and J by 3 bases, with 15 bases between. The germline V gene encodes CDR1 LGHNT and CDR2 FRNRAP. The CDR3 spells CASGLVISAGDYEQYF. CDR3 bases: TGTGCTAGTGGTTTGGTAATCTCGGCTGGGGACTACGAGCAGTACTTC.

CDR3 sequence: CASSQAFGTGGEKLFF. CDR3 DNA: TGTGCCAGCAGCCAAGCGTTCGGGACAGGGGGTGAAAAACTGTTTTTT. The V gene is TRBV4-2, the J gene TRBJ1-4, with 11 bases lining up with TRBD1. V trimming: 1 base; J trimming: 7 bases; junction bases outside the gene matches: 5. The CDR3 loop spans 16 amino acids. Germline assignment: CDR1 LGHNA and CDR2 YNFKEQ.

The chain employs TRBV27 and TRBJ2-5; 7 bases are shared with TRBD1. With V trimmed by 0 bases and J by 0 bases, 1 base remained unmatched. Germline V gene data show CDR1 as MNHEY and CDR2 as SMNVEV (reference sequence). This CDR3 is 15 amino acids long. The DNA of the CDR3 is TGTGCCAGCAGTTTATCGGACAGGTACCAAGAGACCCAGTACTTC. As protein: CASSLSDRYQETQYF.

The J gene is TRBJ1-3, the V gene TRBV5-1; D not certain. V was clipped by 4 bases and J by 8 bases, with 7 bases between them. Germline-derived CDR1 and CDR2 are SGHRS and YFSETQ. The CDR3 has 11 residues. CDR3 residues: CASSQSDTIYF. The DNA of the CDR3 is TGCGCCAGCAGCCAGTCGGACACCATATATTTT. The variable domain in full, with the rest retrieved from reference TRBV5-1 and TRBJ1-3, is KAGVTQTPRYLIKTRGQQVTLSCSPISGHRSVSWYQQTPGQGLQFLFEYFSETQRNKGNFPGRFSGRQFSNSRSEMNVSTLELGDSALYLCASSQSDTIYFGEGSWLTVV.

The chain recombines TRBV4-1 with TRBJ2-1; D may be TRBD2 (8 bases). The germline V and J ends were trimmed by 3 bases and 14 bases, with 29 bases remaining between them. The CDR3 sequence is 17 residues long. CDR1 and CDR2 (germline): MGHRA, YSYEKL. The CDR3, as DNA: TGCGCCAGCAGCCAGAGGGTACAGGGGAGGATAGCGGGATCCAAGTTCTTC. Its translation: CASSQRVQGRIAGSKFF.

This sequence joins TRBV5-1 and TRBJ1-6; 8 bases are a match to TRBD1. The junction had 10 bases not matched to a gene; V was cut back by 0 bases and J by 5 bases. Germline V lookup: CDR1 SGHRS, CDR2 YFSETQ. This CDR3 contains 18 residues. In DNA, the CDR3 is TGCGCCAGCAGCTTGGTCCGGACAGGGATAGAGGATAATTCACCCCTCCACTTT. It specifies CASSLVRTGIEDNSPLHF.

The chain is built from TRBV6-6 and TRBJ1-2, with 7 bases lining up with TRBD1. V lost 4 bases, J lost 3 bases, and 8 bases stayed unmatched. The CDR3 totals 15 residues. In germline, CDR1 is MNHNY, CDR2 SVGAGI (reference sequence). In DNA, the CDR3 is TGTGCCAGCAGTTTCTCCGGACAGGTGCACTATGGCTACACCTTC. Translation: CASSFSGQVHYGYTF.

This sequence joins TRBV6-4 and TRBJ2-3; D ambiguous. Trimming pared 5 bases from V and 4 bases from J, leaving 19 bases between. This CDR3 is built from 16 residues. CDR1 is MRHNA, CDR2 SNTAGT, per germline. The CDR3 here is CASSPSTNDKSDTQYF. The DNA of the CDR3 is TGTGCCAGCAGTCCTTCCACGAACGACAAGTCAGATACGCAGTATTTT.

The rearrangement joins TRBV19 to TRBJ2-3; D unresolved. Germline values: CDR1 LNHDA, CDR2 SQIVND (reference sequence). The CDR3 length is 14 residues. The germline V and J ends were trimmed by 4 bases and 1 base, with 9 bases remaining between them. This chain's CDR3 is CASSKSGGTDTQYF. For the CDR3, the DNA is TGTGCCAGTAGTAAAAGTGGGGGCACAGATACGCAGTATTTT.

The rearrangement links TRBV5-4 to TRBJ1-2; perhaps TRBD1 as D (6 bases). V gave up 6 bases and J gave up 5 bases, with 14 bases separating them. The length of the CDR3 is 13 residues. Germline values: CDR1 SGHNT, CDR2 YYREEE (reference sequence). The CDR3 here is CASKIGQPYGYTF. CDR3 in DNA: TGTGCCAGCAAGATCGGACAGCCTTATGGCTACACCTTC.

In this sample, this clone turned up once. This chain links TRBV3-1 (or the pseudogene TRBV3-2) with TRBJ2-5; D is undetermined. The V end was cut by 0 bases, the J end by 6 bases, with 5 bases between. CDR3 size: 12 residues. Germline CDR1 LGHDT, CDR2 YNNKEL (reference sequence). DNA for the CDR3: TGTGCCAGCAGCCAAGATCCCCAGACCCAGTACTTC. This sequence encodes CASSQDPQTQYF.

The V and J genes are TRBV4-1 and TRBJ2-4; 11 nucleotides agree with TRBD2. Unmatched junction bases numbered 7, after V lost 3 bases and J lost 0 bases. The germline gives CDR1 MGHRA, CDR2 YSYEKL. The CDR3 covers 18 residues. The CDR3 region is CASSHGGLAGLAKNIQYF. As DNA, the CDR3 is TGCGCCAGCAGCCATGGAGGACTAGCGGGTTTAGCCAAAAACATTCAGTACTTC.

This chain links TRBV5-1 with TRBJ2-5, with D maybe TRBD1 (5 bases). The CDR3 is 15 residues long. With 3 bases removed from V and 0 bases from J, the gap between germline ends came to 12 bases. CDR1 and CDR2 from the germline V gene are SGHRS and YFSETQ. The CDR3, as DNA: TGCGCCAGCAGCTCCCGGGCAGGGTACCAAGAGACCCAGTACTTC. Amino acids: CASSSRAGYQETQYF.

The chain joins TRBV5-8 to TRBJ1-2; no clear D gene. Looked up from germline, CDR1 is SGHTS and CDR2 is YDEGEE. This CDR3 contains 12 residues. Trimming shortened V by 2 bases and J by 7 bases, and 9 bases separated the two germline ends. CDR3 sequence reads: CASSFLSLGYTF. CDR3 in DNA: TGTGCCAGCAGCTTCCTTTCCCTTGGCTACACCTTC.

V and J are TRBV2 and TRBJ1-6; D is undetermined. Trimming took 0 bases from V and 0 from J, leaving 12 bases between them. The V gene's germline CDR1 is SNHLY and CDR2 FYNNEI. The CDR3 spans 18 residues. The CDR3 nucleotides read TGTGCCAGCAGTGAAGCCGGACCCCCGAGCTCCTATAATTCACCCCTCCACTTT. Protein: CASSEAGPPSSYNSPLHF. Complete variable domain (other parts from reference TRBV2 and TRBJ1-6): EPEVTQTPSHQVTQMGQEVILRCVPISNHLYFYWYRQILGQKVEFLVSFYNNEISEKSEIFDDQFSVERPDGSNFTLKIRSTKLEDSAMYFCASSEAGPPSSYNSPLHFGNGTRLTVT.

The CDR3 DNA reads TGTGCCATCAGTGAGTCTGGCAGCTTGAACACCGGGGAGCTGTTTTTT. Protein: CAISESGSLNTGELFF. The chain recombines TRBV10-3 with TRBJ2-2; D gene unclear. Per the germline V gene, CDR1 is ENHRY and CDR2 is SYGVKD. Trimming stripped 0 bases from V and 1 base from J, with 9 bases between. CDR3 length equals 16 residues.

V usage is TRBV9 and J usage is TRBJ2-5, with a weak D call TRBD1 (5 bases). Trimming left V 3 bases short and J 5 bases short, with 17 bases between. Looked up from germline, CDR1 is SGDLS and CDR2 is YYNGEE. The CDR3 is 15 residues long. Here the CDR3 reads CASSGRRAGRETQYF. CDR3 coding DNA: TGTGCCAGCAGCGGACGACGAGCAGGGCGGGAGACCCAGTACTTC.

This chain uses TRBV18 with TRBJ1-1; D gene unclear. Germline V CDR1 and CDR2: KGHSH, LQKENI. V was pared by 6 bases and J by 0 bases, with 14 bases between. The CDR3 spans 15 residues. CDR3 amino acids: CASSGNSNMNTEAFF. Here the CDR3 DNA reads TGTGCCAGCTCGGGTAACAGTAACATGAACACTGAAGCTTTCTTT.

This chain links TRBV11-3 with TRBJ2-3; 8 bases are a match to TRBD2. The V gene's germline CDR1 is SGHNT and CDR2 YENEEA. J gave up 6 bases and V 5 bases, and 10 bases lay outside the gene matches. This CDR3 is built from 15 residues. CDR3 sequence reads: CASSVGGATPDTQYF. The CDR3 nucleotides read TGTGCCAGCAGCGTCGGGGGGGCCACCCCGGATACGCAGTATTTT.

V gene TRBV5-8 combines with J gene TRBJ2-7; D is ambiguous. This CDR3 is built from 12 residues. Germline V gene sequence: CDR1 SGHTS, CDR2 YDEGEE. V lost 0 bases and J lost 4, with 5 bases in between. The CDR3 loop is CASSLVQYEQYF. As DNA, the CDR3 is TGTGCCAGCAGCTTGGTACAGTACGAGCAGTACTTC.

The chain combines TRBV6-2 or TRBV6-3 with TRBJ2-3, with D perhaps matching TRBD1 (6 bases). The CDR3 length is 14 residues. The germline V and J ends were trimmed by 2 bases and 2 bases, with 8 bases remaining between them. Germline CDR1 is MNHEY and CDR2 is SVGEGT. Here the CDR3 DNA reads TGTGCCAGCAGTTACGACAGGCCCACAGATACGCAGTATTTT. This translates into CASSYDRPTDTQYF.

This chain's CDR3 is CATLPQGPNSPLHF. The CDR3 region has the DNA TGTGCCACCCTCCCACAGGGCCCGAATTCACCCCTCCACTTT. The rearrangement uses TRBV10-3 and TRBJ1-6; the D gene is possibly TRBD1 (6 bases). CDR1 and CDR2 from the germline V gene are ENHRY and SYGVKD. V was cut by 10 bases and J by 7 bases, with 17 bases left in between. This CDR3 has 14 residues.

The rearrangement joins TRBV5-6 to TRBJ1-2; D is undetermined. The germline V gene encodes CDR1 SGHDT and CDR2 YYEEEE. The CDR3 runs to 15 residues. V lost 4 bases, J lost 4 bases, and 17 bases lay in between. The CDR3 coding sequence is TGTGCCAGCAGCCTGGATCGGGGAGTTGGCTATGGCTACACCTTC. Protein: CASSLDRGVGYGYTF. Full variable domain (rest looked up from reference TRBV5-6 and TRBJ1-2): DAGVTQSPTHLIKTRGQQVTLRCSPKSGHDTVSWYQQALGQGPQFIFQYYEEEERQRGNFPDRFSGHQFPNYSSELNVNALLLGDSALYLCASSLDRGVGYGYTFGSGTRLTVV.

In this sample, this clone turned up a few times. The chain couples TRBV5-5 to TRBJ2-7; possible D gene TRBD1, 5 bases. Germline V gives CDR1 SGHKS, CDR2 YYEKEE (reference sequence). This CDR3 spans 13 amino acids. V lost 0 bases and J lost 4, with 8 bases in between. The CDR3 bases are TGTGCCAGCAGCTTGGCCCAGGGTTACGAGCAGTACTTC. Protein product: CASSLAQGYEQYF.

V gene TRBV4-3 combines with J gene TRBJ2-2, with D tentatively TRBD1 (6 bases). Per the germline V gene, CDR1 is LGHNA and CDR2 is YSLEER. V lost 1 base and J lost 5, with 8 bases in between. The CDR3 loop spans 14 amino acids. The CDR3 region is CASSQGTVTGELFF. The CDR3 DNA reads TGCGCCAGCAGCCAAGGGACAGTTACCGGGGAGCTGTTTTTT.

The chain uses TRBV6-2 or TRBV6-3 and TRBJ2-5; D perhaps matches TRBD2 (5 bases). Germline lookup yields CDR1 MNHEY and CDR2 SVGEGT. Trimming left V 1 base short and J 3 bases short, with 12 bases between. CDR3 length: 15 amino acids. This CDR3 is CASSYLRAWEETQYF. In nucleotides, the CDR3 is TGTGCCAGCAGTTACTTGAGGGCCTGGGAAGAGACCCAGTACTTC.